This T cell receptor (beta chain) was sequenced for a study of shared clonotypes between healthy human individuals (dated by TCRdb to about 2020). About the full investigation: The cohort included three men and a couple of women between 18 and 49 years of age. To estimate repertoire size and how much clonotypes are shared between individuals, the study performed deep sequencing of blood TCR repertoires from a few healthy adults. To increase sequencing depth and limit assay-specific biases, different laboratories used diverse techniques to prepare libraries and sequence TCR repertoires. For each donor, three plates each were used for CD4 naive and CD4 memory, two plates were used for CD8 naive, and one plate was used for CD8 memory. Each donor's leukapheresis produced roughly between roughly 0.9 and 8.9 billion PBMCs.

CDR1 and CDR2 are drawn from the germline V gene: MGHRA, YSYEKL. Its CDR3 holds 15 amino acids, cysteine through phenylalanine. The entry retains the CDR3 DNA only, 45 bases that are in frame from base 1. V loses 2 bases of germline sequence and J loses 5 bases, and the interval between the two ends is 12 bases. In the case of this clone: The specificity of this receptor is unknown. Base qualities are not at hand, and no much larger clone is one base apart. Other DNA sequences in this specimen translate into the identical CDR3.

CD8 naive samples were CD45RO-negative cells positively selected for CCR7, giving a CD45RA+CCR7+ population that excluded TemRA cells. The donors were healthy, HIV-negative adults who had no recently reported acute infections or vaccinations. All donors were Caucasian adults living in Nashville, Tennessee, USA. After blood collection by leukapheresis, PBMCs were isolated using Ficoll-Histopaque density gradient centrifugation and then cryopreserved in the vapor phase of liquid nitrogen. Purity and quantity of every magnetically sorted T cell population were checked by analytical flow cytometry. From each sorted fraction, genomic DNA was isolated and quantified by UV absorbance on a Nanodrop 2000c. General study outcomes and caveats: Compared with non-shared clonotypes, clonotypes shared by all four sorted-subset donors had higher generation probabilities. Pairwise subsampling indicated that sequencing depth was expected to affect the degree of clonotype sharing among donors. Because the study included a small number of donors, the genetic and exposure-history diversity represented was limited. Estimated clonotype richness was generally larger for naive than for memory subsets. Rarefaction of sorted-subset datasets indicated incomplete sequencing despite the large sequencing depth. Sharing across several donors was observed for roughly 5% of naive CD4, over 3% of naive CD8, over 2% of memory CD4, and less than 0.45% of memory CD8 clonotypes. Sampling was limited to blood, and TCR repertoires in tissue likely differ from TCR repertoires in blood.

Using the deep immunoSEQ assay, TCR CDR3 regions were amplified from genomic DNA by multiplex PCR. Extracted genomic DNA from each cell subset was distributed evenly across all wells of several immunoSEQ 96-well plates, and each plate was treated as a replicate. Each replicate PCR for sorted subsets received 200 ng genomic DNA, equal to about 29,000 T cell genomes. Purified libraries were measured with a Qubit 3.0 fluorometer, size-checked on a Bioanalyzer 2100, and measured again with the KAPA Library Quantification kit. Each immunoSEQ 96-well plate was sequenced on its own single-read 150-cycle Illumina NextSeq 550 flow cell. For the original study's pipeline: The immunoSEQ output contained only junctional sequences without quality scores, so filtering could not match that applied to full-length reads. Sequences were annotated with PyIR, a Python wrapper for IgBLAST v1.9, using IMGT germline references to assign V/J genes and CDR3. Reads with weak V/J assignments (E-value above 1e-6), missing CDR3, stop codons, out-of-frame junctions, or ambiguous translated residues were removed. A V3J clonotype was defined by an identical inferred V gene, J gene, and CDR3 amino acid sequence. Percentage overlap between repertoires was calculated by dividing the number of shared unique clonotypes by the size of the smaller repertoire. RTK rarefaction, the Chao1 estimator, and Recon v2.1 estimates of unobserved clonotypes were used to assess repertoire richness. Generation probabilities for all TCRbeta clonotypes obtained by the gDNA method from a handful of donors were computed using OLGA. TCRdb provides this immuneACCESS table in a form limited to in-frame rearrangements. Some clones are lacking; in checked studies, under half of them reflect an unresolved V gene, and why the rest are absent is not known. V, J and clone size are those of that table, while D and trimming were read from the DNA. The sample table lists about 2.1 million clones, under 95% of them with a count of one. The top ten clonotypes cover 1.7% of the sample.

The sequence was obtained from a man between 18 and 35 years old in good health. Some clones in this sample may be carry-over from other donors' samples. Sample: naive CD8+ T cells from PBMCs. Sample cell subset or site, as interpreted from the label and publication: CD45RA+CCR7+. The sequence is built from TRBV4-1 and TRBJ1-4; the D region possibly corresponds to TRBD1 (5 bases align). The DNA reads as follows: TGCGCCAGCAGCCAACACCGGGACGGAAATGAAAAACTGTTTTTT. Its protein product is CASSQHRDGNEKLFF.